This T cell receptor (beta chain) emerged from a study of beta chain features in type 1 diabetes. The overall study: When patients were set against healthy donors, age, gender and cell yields were similar. Regarding the study as a whole: Type 1 diabetes patients had fewer VDJ junction insertions and more deletions. Among all four CD4+ subsets, Type 1 diabetes patients had TCRB CDR3s that were moderately but significantly shorter.

Averaging about 120 mL, one heparinised blood draw was given by each donor. This clone was counted between two and nine times. Antigen unknown. J gave up 7 bases and V 4 bases, and 7 bases lay outside the gene matches. CDR1 and CDR2 from the germline V gene are SGDLS and YYNGEE. CDR3 length equals 13 residues. cDNA synthesis used the whole RNA isolate, giving expressed TCRB sequences. The average read count of naive, central memory and regulatory T cell samples was several million. The method was immunoSEQ multiplex PCR; TCRdb's version includes in-frame clones alone and lacks a portion of them. The sample consists of 150,000 to 180,000 clones, 9% to 12% of them appearing once.

The clonotype was recovered from a man aged 30 to 45 with type 1 diabetes. The chain employs TRBV9 and TRBJ2-5; TRBD2 matches at 7 bases. The sequencing input was central memory CD4+ T cells from blood. CDR3 residues: CASSPRDYATQYF. The CDR3, as DNA: TGTGCCAGCAGCCCCAGGGACTACGCGACCCAGTACTTC. Looking up the rest from reference TRBV9 and TRBJ2-5 gives the full variable domain: DSGVTQTPKHLITATGQRVTLRCSPRSGDLSVYWYQQSLDQGLQFLIQYYNGEERAKGNILERFSAQQFPDLHSELNLSSLELGDSALYFCASSPRDYATQYFGPGTRLLVL.